This record covers a single TCR beta chain. The data were obtained in a study of blood T cell repertoires in COVID-19. Study-wide context: Both acute and convalescent COVID-19 samples were obtained from the United States, Italy and Spain. Sample material is recorded as cDNA or gDNA derived from T cells, B-cell-depleted T cells, or PBMCs.

V trimming: 5 bases; J trimming: 6 bases; junction bases outside the gene matches: 11. This CDR3 region has 15 residues. Germline V gene sequence: CDR1 MNHEY, CDR2 SVGEGT. In the original workflow: Estimates of nucleated cell counts were drawn from the amplification of reference gene primers. Sequencing was performed with immunoSEQ multiplex PCR; in TCRdb, only in-frame clones are kept and a portion is missing. That table is the source of V, J and clone size, and D and trimming were worked out from the DNA. The table lists under 250,000 clones, around nine tenths of them singletons, with around 3% in the top ten.

The receptor comes from a man aged 18 to 30 with active or convalescent COVID-19. The gene calls are TRBV6-2 or TRBV6-3 and TRBJ1-2; TRBD1 matches 8 bases. The specimen was peripheral blood. The DNA for the CDR3 is TGTGCCAGCAGTGATCCGGGACAGGCCCCAGATGGCTACACCTTC. Amino acids: CASSDPGQAPDGYTF.